This T cell receptor beta chain is drawn from a study of OX40 agonist ivuxolimab in advanced cancers. Study at large: From roughly 23 to 90 years was the age range, with a mean of around 57 years, and 65% to 90% were male.

Assay: immunoSEQ multiplex PCR; the TCRdb copy retains only in-frame clones and omits some. The repertoire has approximately 49,000 clones, approximately 84% of them found once; the top ten carry roughly 1.1%. V was cut by 1 base and J by 9 bases, with 10 bases left in between. This CDR3 region has 13 residues. Germline CDR1 SGHNT, CDR2 YENEEA. It was autoimmune disease history or systemic immunosuppression that excluded patients. Source: CD4+ or CD8+ T cells sorted from blood, taken in a trial of the OX40 agonist ivuxolimab. The clonotype originates from an adult with an advanced solid tumor such as melanoma, head and neck, liver or kidney cancer. J is TRBJ2-1 and V is TRBV11-3; tentatively, D is TRBD2 (7 bases). CDR3 nucleotide sequence: TGTGCCAGCAGCTTAGGGGGGGGCGCTGAGCAGTTCTTC. It codes for CASSLGGGAEQFF.